A single T cell receptor beta chain is shown here with its context. The antigen is undetermined. Authors' processing steps: For the immunoSEQ data, sequences were junction-only without quality scores, so filtering differed. The assay was immunoSEQ multiplex PCR, and TCRdb's table has in-frame clones only and misses some. The V and J calls and clone size come from that table; D and trimming were worked out from the DNA. The data hold 1 million to 1.2 million clones, with roughly 80% observed a single time. Losses at the gene ends were 8 bases for V and 6 bases for J; bases not matched to a gene: 9. The CDR3 covers 16 residues. From germline, CDR1 is SGHTA and CDR2 FQGNSA. This specimen belongs to a study of shared clonotypes between healthy human individuals. Study observations and caveats: The sole specimen, blood, was sampled, and tissue repertoires likely differ. What limited the represented genetic and exposure-history diversity was the small number of donors. Generally, naive subsets (rather than memory subsets) showed larger estimated richness.

Sample: memory CD4+ T cells from PBMCs. As for subset: CD45RA-negative fraction. The chain couples TRBV7-2 to TRBJ2-2; 13 positions match TRBD2. The sequence was obtained from a man aged 18 to 29 in good health. Some clones in this sample may be carry-over from other donors' samples. For the CDR3, the DNA is TGTGCCAGCGCCGGGACTAGCGGGATAAAAGCCGGGGAGCTGTTTTTT. Protein: CASAGTSGIKAGELFF. The full variable domain, its missing parts supplied by reference TRBV7-2 and TRBJ2-2, is GAGVSQSPSNKVTEKGKDVELRCDPISGHTALYWYRQSLGQGLEFLIYFQGNSAPDKSGLPSDRFSAERTGGSVSTLTIQRTQQEDSAVYLCASAGTSGIKAGELFFGEGSRLTVL.